This T cell receptor beta chain is from a study of T-cell memory formation after mild COVID-19. Study details: TCR clusters were mostly donor specific. Notes on the study in general: The authors left the SARS-CoV-2 specificity of second-wave clones peaking on day 37 unconfirmed.

Details on this clonotype: Its antigen is unidentified.

V was pared by 0 bases and J by 5 bases, with 19 bases between. CDR3 size: 16 residues. CDR1 DFQATT and CDR2 SNEGSKA come from the germline V gene (reference sequence). 5'RACE with constant-segment primers yielded barcoded, UMI-tagged TCR alpha and TCR beta cDNA libraries. TCRdb passed the 5' RACE reads through MiXCR, listing each CDR3 protein once. Altogether about 340,000 distinct CDR3 sequences are present, about 21% being singletons, with the ten largest covering around 13%. The sample was PBMCs or a T cell subset sorted from them (not recorded which). The source is an adult woman who had mild COVID-19 (a few samples of this study predate the infection). Cell type and time point are not known. The chain has TRBV20-1 and TRBJ1-2; weak D call: TRBD1 (6 bases). CDR3 sequence (DNA): TGCAGTGCTAGAGATGGAGGGGGGAAAGTCCCGTATGGCTACACCTTC. Its protein is CSARDGGGKVPYGYTF.